This T cell receptor (beta chain) comes out of a study of early T cells in non-severe SARS-CoV-2 infection. Study background: The study sequenced bulk RNA from unsorted whole blood, with chains unpaired.

One entry per CDR3 protein results from TCRdb running MiXCR on the 5' RACE reads. The data show more than 60,000 distinct CDR3 sequences, approximately 9.5% seen once. At least ten counts were recorded for this clonotype. The CDR3 extends over 14 amino acids. Germline lookup yields CDR1 MGHDK and CDR2 SYGVNS. After removal of 4 bases from V and 5 bases from J, the junction contained 5 bases not matched to a gene. The sequenced material came from whole blood. This TCR came from an adult who was a healthcare worker with PCR-confirmed SARS-CoV-2 infection or an uninfected control (not recorded which). This chain connects TRBV25-1 to TRBJ2-7; TRBD1 matches 10 bases. CDR3 nucleotide sequence: TGTGCCAGCAGTGGACAGGGGGCTCTGAACGAGCAGTACTTC. The encoded protein is CASSGQGALNEQYF.